The T cell receptor beta chain described here comes from a study of blood T cell repertoires in COVID-19. Study in general: Samples of COVID-19 (acute and convalescent) were obtained from the United States, Italy and Spain.

CDR1 SGHRS and CDR2 YFSETQ come from the germline V gene. This CDR3 spans 15 amino acids. V lost 4 bases and J 6 bases, leaving 18 bases between the germline ends. TCRdb keeps only in-frame clones here, not all; method: immunoSEQ multiplex PCR. The sample consists of 380,000 or so clones, about 87% of them appearing once. The rearrangement uses TRBV5-1 and TRBJ2-3; D is possibly TRBD1 (5 bases). This clonotype was sampled from a man aged 25-45 years who had recovered from COVID-19. Sequencing was carried out using PBMCs or T cells enriched from blood (not recorded which). CDR3 sequence: CASSVSLKKGDTQYF. CDR3 DNA: TGCGCCAGCAGCGTTAGCCTCAAAAAGGGGGATACGCAGTATTTT.